This entry concerns a single TCR beta chain. The data were taken from a study of blood T cell repertoires in COVID-19. Germline CDR1 MNHEY, CDR2 SMNVEV (reference sequence). The V segment lost 5 bases and the J segment 8 bases; nucleotides outside the gene matches: 10. CDR3 length: 15 residues. Clones were read by immunoSEQ multiplex PCR, and TCRdb kept only the in-frame ones, dropping some. This sample has roughly 200,000 clones; around nine tenths occur once, and the top ten carry 5.5% to 8%. Sample: peripheral blood. The sequence came from a man in his sixties who had recovered from COVID-19. This chain uses TRBV27 with TRBJ2-7; TRBD2 matches at 12 bases. CDR3 sequence reads: CASSGPRLAGVKQYF. DNA of the CDR3: TGTGCCAGCAGTGGGCCAAGACTAGCGGGAGTCAAGCAGTACTTC.